This TCR beta chain comes out of a study of T cells in Graves' hyperthyroidism and ophthalmopathy. Study-wide findings and caveats: Blood held most thyroid clonotypes expanded above 0.001 frequency. In validation, the model predicted ophthalmopathy. These predictions came a median approximately 5.9 months before onset.

Uncontrolled infections, other autoimmune diseases, pregnancy or lactation led to exclusion of patients. From RNA transcripts, TCR beta CDR3 regions were amplified. First-round RT-PCR with HTBI primers amplified the TCR CDR3 region. TCRdb reprocessed the multiplex PCR reads with MiXCR, giving one entry per CDR3 protein. The sample carries fewer than 650,000 distinct CDR3 sequences, over 45% recorded once. This clonotype came up many times. Its antigen is unidentified. The germline V gene encodes CDR1 SNHLY and CDR2 FYNNEI. The CDR3 extends over 14 amino acids. V lost 4 bases and J lost 5, with 15 bases in between.

What was sequenced was peripheral blood or thyroid tissue (not recorded which). This receptor was identified in an adult woman with Graves' disease, either hyperthyroidism or ophthalmopathy (not recorded which). This chain joins TRBV2 and TRBJ2-7; D remains ambiguous. The CDR3 region has the DNA TGTGCCAGCAGTGGGCGGACCTATAACCACGAGCAGTACTTC. Residues: CASSGRTYNHEQYF.